A selection of T cell receptor beta chains follows, all from one sample in a study of response to subunit inactivated influenza vaccine. MiXCR, run by TCRdb on the RT-PCR reads, gives a single entry per CDR3 protein. The sample yields roughly 760,000 distinct CDR3 sequences, 20% to 25% seen once. Sequenced here: PBMCs from blood, sampled roughly 5 days after vaccination. Receptors originate from a middle-aged man who received an inactivated influenza vaccine. Each CDR3 is given with its conserved first and last residue. The D gene is left open where the match is weak. Rows give clone size only sometimes, using once, few, many, or a class for an expanded clone.

DNA	CDR3	V	size	length	D	J
TGTGCCAGCAGTAATACCCCCAGCAATTCACCCCTCCACTTT	CASSNTPSNSPLHF	TRBV6-1	NA	14	NA	TRBJ1-6
TGTGCCAGCAGCTCATCTGACGTAGGTGGTACGCAGTATTTT	CASSSSDVGGTQYF	TRBV7-9	NA	14	NA	TRBJ2-3
TGTGCCAGCAGCTTGAGAGGGAAGAACACTGAAGCTTTCTTT	CASSLRGKNTEAFF	TRBV5-5	few	14	NA	TRBJ1-1
TGTGCCTCTATGACAGGACTTAACTATGGCTACACCTTC	CASMTGLNYGYTF	TRBV30	NA	13	NA	TRBJ1-2
TGTGCCAGCAGCTGGGGACTAGGAGAGACCCAGTACTTC	CASSWGLGETQYF	TRBV7-8	NA	13	TRBD2	TRBJ2-5
TGCAGCGGGGGACAGTCGTTGACTGAAGCTTTCTTT	CSGGQSLTEAFF	TRBV29-1	NA	12	TRBD1	TRBJ1-1
TGCAGTGCAACGAAAGGCGCTAGAACAGACGAGCAGTACTTC	CSATKGARTDEQYF	TRBV20-1	NA	14	NA	TRBJ2-7
TGTGCCAGCAGCGGAGCGGGAGCTAGCGATGAGCAGTTCTTC	CASSGAGASDEQFF	TRBV9	few	14	TRBD2	TRBJ2-1
TGTGCCAGTAGCCTAACAAACAATCAGCCCCAGCATTTT	CASSLTNNQPQHF	TRBV19	NA	13	NA	TRBJ1-5
TGTGCCAGCAGCCAAATCAGGGGGCGCGACTCCTACGAGCAGTACTTC	CASSQIRGRDSYEQYF	TRBV11-2	few	16	TRBD1	TRBJ2-7
TGTGCCAGCAGCCAGCGTGGTAGCGGGAGGAGAGAGACCCAGTACTTC	CASSQRGSGRRETQYF	TRBV3-1	NA	16	TRBD2	TRBJ2-5
TGCAGTGCTAGAGGGGGGGTGGGGGCGGAACTGTTTTTT	CSARGGVGAELFF	TRBV20-1	few	13	NA	TRBJ1-4
TGCGCCAGCAACCTAGGACAGGGAAACCACAATGAGCAGTTCTTC	CASNLGQGNHNEQFF	TRBV5-1	NA	15	TRBD1	TRBJ2-1
TGTGCCAGCAGCCACAGGGTGGGGACAGATACGCAGTATTTT	CASSHRVGTDTQYF	TRBV3-1	few	14	NA	TRBJ2-3
TGCGCCAGCAGCCAGGTAGGCGGTTCGAACACTGAAGCTTTCTTT	CASSQVGGSNTEAFF	TRBV5-1	NA	15	NA	TRBJ1-1
TGTGCCACCAGCAGAGGAGAGACCCAGTACTTC	CATSRGETQYF	TRBV15	few	11	NA	TRBJ2-5
TGCGCCAGCACTCCGGGACAGCAGTATGGTAATTCACCCCTCCACTTT	CASTPGQQYGNSPLHF	TRBV5-1	few	16	TRBD1	TRBJ1-6
TGCAGTGCTAGAAGCGCAATAGCCCGCTCTGGGGCCAACGTCCTGACTTTC	CSARSAIARSGANVLTF	TRBV20-1	NA	17	NA	TRBJ2-6
TGTGCCAGCATCAGGGTACCCAATTCACCCCTCCACTTT	CASIRVPNSPLHF	TRBV6-1	NA	13	NA	TRBJ1-6
TGCGCCAGCAGCTTGGCAGGGGCCGGTAATGAAAAACTGTTTTTT	CASSLAGAGNEKLFF	TRBV5-1	NA	15	NA	TRBJ1-4
TGCGCCAGCAGGAGTACGGCAGGGTGGGAGACCCAGTACTTC	CASRSTAGWETQYF	TRBV5-1	NA	14	NA	TRBJ2-5
TGTGCCACCAGCAGAGGTGTGGGACAGGCCTTCTACGAGCAGTACTTC	CATSRGVGQAFYEQYF	TRBV15	NA	16	TRBD1	TRBJ2-7
TGTGCCACCACAGGGAAGTGGAATTCACCCCTCCACTTT	CATTGKWNSPLHF	TRBV2	NA	13	NA	TRBJ1-6
TGCAGTGCTAGGTCGGCAGGGGATGGCTACACCTTC	CSARSAGDGYTF	TRBV20-1	few	12	NA	TRBJ1-2
TGTGCCAGCAGCTTATTGGCCTCGCAGGGCTCCTCACCCCTCCACTTT	CASSLLASQGSSPLHF	TRBV7-2	NA	16	NA	TRBJ1-6
TGTGCCAGCAGTCCCTCCCCTGCTCGGGCGGATAGCAATCAGCCCCAGCATTTT	CASSPSPARADSNQPQHF	TRBV28	NA	18	NA	TRBJ1-5
TGTGCCAGCAGTTTATTAGGGTTGAACACTGAAGCTTTCTTT	CASSLLGLNTEAFF	TRBV28	few	14	NA	TRBJ1-1
TGTGCCAGCAGTTACTCTGGCAGGTTCGAGACCCAGTACTTC	CASSYSGRFETQYF	TRBV6-5	NA	14	NA	TRBJ2-5
TGTGCCAGCAGCTTGACCCGTGGGGCAGGGAGCGGTGAGCAGTTCTTC	CASSLTRGAGSGEQFF	TRBV7-2	NA	16	NA	TRBJ2-1
TGTGCCAGCAGTTCCACAGGGAATCCCTACGAGCAGTACTTC	CASSSTGNPYEQYF	TRBV6-5	few	14	NA	TRBJ2-7
TGTGCCAGCAGTTATTCCGGGACTAGCGGGAGGGATACGCAGTATTTT	CASSYSGTSGRDTQYF	TRBV6-5	few	16	TRBD2	TRBJ2-3
TGTGCCAGCAGTTTCGGGCTAGCATTAAACGAGCAGTACTTC	CASSFGLALNEQYF	TRBV28	few	14	NA	TRBJ2-7
TGCGCCAGCAGCTTTAGCGGGAGGGCCTCAGATACGCAGTATTTT	CASSFSGRASDTQYF	TRBV5-1	few	15	TRBD2	TRBJ2-3
TGTGCCAGCAGCTTAGAAGGTGTGGATACGCAGTATTTT	CASSLEGVDTQYF	TRBV11-2	many	13	NA	TRBJ2-3
TGCGCCAGCAGCTTGGATCCGTTTGGCTCTGGAAACACCATATATTTT	CASSLDPFGSGNTIYF	TRBV5-1	many	16	NA	TRBJ1-3
TGTGCCAGCAGCTTAGTTTCTCCGCGTTCTGATACGCAGTATTTT	CASSLVSPRSDTQYF	TRBV7-2	few	15	NA	TRBJ2-3
TGTGCCAGCAGTTCGACAACAGGGATCTACGAGCAGTACTTC	CASSSTTGIYEQYF	TRBV12-3/TRBV12-4	few	14	NA	TRBJ2-7
TGTGCCAGCAGAGGTAGCGGGAGGGCCAGTGAGCAGTTCTTC	CASRGSGRASEQFF	TRBV6-2/TRBV6-3	NA	14	TRBD2	TRBJ2-1
TGCGCCAGCAGCCAAGGAATCGATCAGCCCCAGCATTTT	CASSQGIDQPQHF	TRBV4-1	many	13	NA	TRBJ1-5
TGTGCCAGCAGCAACAGACAGGGGAGTGAGCAGTACTTC	CASSNRQGSEQYF	TRBV7-9	few	13	TRBD1	TRBJ2-7
TGTGCCAGCAGCGAGGGTCTTGGGGCCAACGTCCTGACTTTC	CASSEGLGANVLTF	TRBV7-2	few	14	NA	TRBJ2-6
TGTGCCAGCAGCTTATTGGTCAGCGGGCTATCCTACAATGAGCAGTTCTTC	CASSLLVSGLSYNEQFF	TRBV7-8	NA	17	NA	TRBJ2-1
TGTGCCAGCAGCTTAGCGGTGGTAGCGGGAGGGACGGGGGAGCAGTTCTTC	CASSLAVVAGGTGEQFF	TRBV7-2	few	17	TRBD2	TRBJ2-1
TGTGCCAGCAGTCCCATCGGGTCCTACGAGCAGTACTTC	CASSPIGSYEQYF	TRBV12-3/TRBV12-4	NA	13	NA	TRBJ2-7
TGCGCCAGCCGAGGAGGTGGAACCTTGGGGGAAAAACTGTTTTTT	CASRGGGTLGEKLFF	TRBV5-1	few	15	NA	TRBJ1-4